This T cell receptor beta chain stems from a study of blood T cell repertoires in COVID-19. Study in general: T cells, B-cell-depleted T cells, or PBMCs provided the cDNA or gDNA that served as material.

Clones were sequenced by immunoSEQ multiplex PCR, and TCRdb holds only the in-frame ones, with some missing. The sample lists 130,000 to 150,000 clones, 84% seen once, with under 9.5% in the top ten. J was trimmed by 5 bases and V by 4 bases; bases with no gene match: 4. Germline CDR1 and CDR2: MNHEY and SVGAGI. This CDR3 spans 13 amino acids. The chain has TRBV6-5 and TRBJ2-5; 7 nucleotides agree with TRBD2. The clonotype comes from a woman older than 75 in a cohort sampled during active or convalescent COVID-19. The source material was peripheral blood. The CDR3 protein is CASSSIGGETQYF. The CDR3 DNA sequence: TGTGCCAGCAGTTCGATCGGGGGGGAGACCCAGTACTTC.